This TCR beta chain is drawn from a study of graft-versus-host responses after intestinal transplantation. Notes on the study in general: The authors found GvH clones in recipient marrow, some appearing first in ileum or blood.

To note about this clone: Its antigen is undetermined.

Produced via immunoSEQ multiplex PCR; TCRdb's table is partial and in-frame only. Found here are approximately 19,000 clones, 80% to 95% of them singletons; the top ten hold roughly 1.9%. V was trimmed by 5 bases and J by 7 bases, leaving 15 bases between them. The CDR3 has 14 residues. The V gene's germline CDR1 is LGHNA and CDR2 YNFKEQ. The sample was PBMCs, taken 357 days after transplant. V and J are TRBV4-2 and TRBJ2-1; D perhaps matches TRBD1 (5 bases). The clonotype was recovered from a human patient who received an intestinal transplant, so some T cells may come from the graft donor. CDR3 in DNA: TGTGCCAGCAGCGCTATGGGGCAGGAGAATGAGCAGTTCTTC. Amino acids: CASSAMGQENEQFF.